A single sample is the source of the 25 T cell receptor beta chains below, sequenced in a study of T-cell reconstitution after alpha-beta-depleted transplantation in children. Unique molecular identifiers were used in preparing the TCRbeta library. One entry per CDR3 protein, called by TCRdb with MiXCR from the PCR reads. In the table there are roughly 220,000 distinct CDR3 sequences, around 13% of which are singletons. The specimen was PBMCs from the stem cell graft donor, collected from the stem cell graft. The source is a human donor who donated a stem cell graft to a child with acute lymphoblastic leukemia.

This clonotype was picked up many times. The V and J genes are TRBV7-9 and TRBJ2-2; D remains ambiguous. V was cut by 4 bases and J by 7 bases, with 1 base left in between. CDR1 is SEHNR, CDR2 FQNEAQ, per germline (reference sequence). The CDR3 has 10 amino acids. CDR3 sequence (DNA): TGTGCCAGCAGCTACGGGGAGCTGTTTTTT. Protein: CASSYGELFF. Drawing the rest from reference TRBV7-9 and TRBJ2-2, the complete variable domain is DTGVSQNPRHKITKRGQNVTFRCDPISEHNRLYWYRQTLGQGPEFLTYFQNEAQLEKSRLLSDRFSAERPKGSFSTLEIQRTEQGDSAMYLCASSYGELFFGEGSRLTVL.

This clonotype has ten or more counts. The rearrangement uses TRBV4-3 and TRBJ2-7, with 8 bases aligning to TRBD2. The CDR3 covers 14 residues. Germline values: CDR1 LGHNA, CDR2 YSLEER. Trimming at V came to 0 bases and at J to 6 bases, leaving 4 bases not matched to a gene. The DNA of the CDR3 is TGCGCCAGCAGCCAAGACATTAGCGGGGTCGAGCAGTACTTC. This sequence encodes CASSQDISGVEQYF.

This clonotype was counted many times. This rearrangement joins TRBV20-1 to TRBJ1-4; possibly TRBD1 for D (5 bases). Trimming left V 5 bases short and J 4 bases short, with 8 bases between. CDR1 DFQATT and CDR2 SNEGSKA come from the germline V gene (reference sequence). CDR3 length: 12 amino acids. CDR3 in amino acids: CSAPGFNEKLFF. The CDR3, as DNA: TGCAGTGCTCCAGGGTTTAATGAAAAACTGTTTTTT.

This clonotype was counted between two and nine times. This chain connects TRBV6-2 or TRBV6-3 to TRBJ2-5; TRBD1 matches at 8 bases. V shed 4 bases, J shed 3 bases, and the junction held 13 bases outside the gene matches. The germline gives CDR1 MNHEY, CDR2 SVGEGT. The CDR3 is made up of 17 amino acids. The CDR3 sequence: CASSFPDRVLAEETQYF. The CDR3, as DNA: TGTGCCAGCAGTTTCCCGGACAGGGTTTTAGCGGAAGAGACCCAGTACTTC.

A few counts support this clonotype. CDR3 in amino acids: CSAETGGAGYSNQPQHF. As DNA, the CDR3 is TGCAGTGCTGAGACAGGGGGCGCGGGATATAGCAATCAGCCCCAGCATTTT. The chain links TRBV20-1 to TRBJ1-5; 10 bases align to TRBD1. V lost 5 bases, J lost 0 bases, and 10 bases stayed unmatched. CDR1 and CDR2 from the germline V gene are DFQATT and SNEGSKA (reference sequence). The CDR3 loop spans 17 amino acids.

Many counts were recorded for this clonotype. The gene calls are TRBV28 and TRBJ1-2; D possibly corresponds to TRBD1 (5 bases). Germline loops: CDR1 MDHEN, CDR2 SYDVKM. The CDR3 spans 11 residues. Between the trimmed V and J ends, which lost 11 bases and 3 bases, there was a span of 10 bases. The CDR3 nucleotides read TGTGCCGCTTGGGGCCACTATGGCTACACCTTC. Translation: CAAWGHYGYTF.

At least ten counts were recorded for this clonotype. The chain carries TRBV7-9 and TRBJ2-1; D call uncertain. V dropped 5 bases and J dropped 4 bases, with 9 bases sitting between them. The germline gives CDR1 SEHNR, CDR2 FQNEAQ (reference sequence). The CDR3 consists of 13 residues. CDR3 nucleotides: TGTGCCAGCAGCCCCCCCAATTACAATGAGCAGTTCTTC. It yields the protein CASSPPNYNEQFF.

This clonotype was seen at least ten times. V and J are TRBV5-1 and TRBJ2-1; perhaps TRBD2 as D (5 bases). V lost 4 bases and J 6 bases, leaving 11 bases between the germline ends. The CDR3 sequence is 13 residues long. The V gene's germline CDR1 is SGHRS and CDR2 YFSETQ. CDR3: CASSSAGLNEQFF. CDR3 DNA sequence: TGCGCCAGCAGCAGCGCGGGTCTCAATGAGCAGTTCTTC.

V and J are TRBV19 and TRBJ2-7; 7 positions match TRBD1. There are 14 residues in the CDR3. The J segment lost 1 base and the V segment lost 3 bases, leaving 3 bases of the junction unmatched. The germline CDR1 and CDR2 sequences are LNHDA and SQIVND (reference sequence). The CDR3 region is CASSMDRRSYEQYF. DNA of the CDR3: TGTGCCAGTAGTATGGACAGGCGATCCTACGAGCAGTACTTC.

This clonotype was seen ten or more times. The chain combines TRBV7-7 with TRBJ2-7; TRBD1 aligns across 7 bases. The CDR3 is 16 amino acids. V was clipped by 3 bases and J by 2 bases; unmatched bases: 10. Germline V gives CDR1 SSHAT, CDR2 FNYEAQ (reference sequence). CDR3 DNA sequence: TGTGCCAGCAGCTTGGACCGGGACAGCGGCACCTACGAGCAGTACTTC. As protein: CASSLDRDSGTYEQYF.

The chain combines TRBV18 with TRBJ2-3; D tentatively fits TRBD1 or TRBD2 (6 bases each). Per the germline V gene, CDR1 is KGHSH and CDR2 is LQKENI. CDR3 length: 16 residues. Trimming cost V 3 bases and J 4 bases, with 17 bases left between them. The DNA of the CDR3 is TGTGCCAGCTCACCTGGGGGGCACGGTCTCTCAGATACGCAGTATTTT. As protein: CASSPGGHGLSDTQYF.

V gene TRBV7-6 combines with J gene TRBJ2-1; a weak D match, TRBD2 (6 bases). CDR1 is SGHVS and CDR2 is FNYEAQ in the germline V gene. This CDR3 has 14 residues. The germline V and J ends were trimmed by 6 bases and 0 bases, with 9 bases remaining between them. The CDR3 loop reads CASRDSGSYNEQFF. The CDR3 DNA sequence: TGTGCCAGCAGAGATAGCGGCTCCTACAATGAGCAGTTCTTC.

This clonotype was observed at least ten times. J is TRBJ2-1 and V is TRBV14, with D perhaps matching TRBD2 (5 bases). Trimming cost V 4 bases and J 1 base, with 14 bases left between them. CDR1 is SGHDN, CDR2 FVKESK, per germline. The CDR3 totals 16 residues. The CDR3 spells CASSLPKTGSYNEQFF. CDR3 nucleotides: TGTGCCAGCAGCCTGCCAAAGACGGGGTCCTACAATGAGCAGTTCTTC.

This clonotype was detected many times. The chain carries TRBV28 and TRBJ2-2; 10 bases agree with TRBD1. After removal of 5 bases from V and 3 bases from J, the junction contained 9 bases not matched to a gene. This CDR3 is built from 17 residues. CDR1 and CDR2 (germline): MDHEN, SYDVKM. This chain's CDR3 is CASSTRPGTGDTGELFF. CDR3 sequence (DNA): TGTGCCAGCAGTACCCGGCCCGGGACAGGGGACACCGGGGAGCTGTTTTTT.

The rearrangement links TRBV20-1 to TRBJ2-1, with 8 bases matching TRBD2. Germline V gene sequence: CDR1 DFQATT, CDR2 SNEGSKA (reference sequence). The length of the CDR3 is 18 residues. V was pared by 6 bases and J by 3 bases, with 19 bases of the junction left unmatched. CDR3 loop: CSAPDTTVGLGDYNEQFF. CDR3 sequence (DNA): TGCAGTGCCCCCGACACGACGGTGGGACTAGGGGACTACAATGAGCAGTTCTTC.

The rearrangement joins TRBV12-3 or TRBV12-4 to TRBJ1-4; D unresolved. The V and J ends lost 4 bases and 5 bases respectively, with 8 bases between them. The CDR3 contains 13 residues. The CDR3 nucleotides read TGTGCCAGCAGTTCCGGATTGAATGAAAAACTGTTTTTT. Protein: CASSSGLNEKLFF.

CDR3 DNA sequence: TGTGCCAGCAGCTTACTGCGGGACCCATCCTACGAGCAGTACTTC. Protein: CASSLLRDPSYEQYF. This chain connects TRBV7-2 to TRBJ2-7; possibly TRBD2 for D (6 bases). There are 15 residues in the CDR3. In germline, CDR1 is SGHTA, CDR2 FQGNSA. Trimming removed 2 bases from V and 1 base from J, with 12 bases in between.

The V and J genes are TRBV7-2 and TRBJ2-1; D call uncertain. This CDR3 has 16 residues. Trimming pared 2 bases from V and 2 bases from J, leaving 13 bases between. Germline lookup yields CDR1 SGHTA and CDR2 FQGNSA. CDR3 bases: TGTGCCAGCAGCTTACTTACGGGTCTCGCCTACAATGAGCAGTTCTTC. Translating gives CASSLLTGLAYNEQFF. The full variable domain, its missing parts supplied by reference TRBV7-2 and TRBJ2-1, is GAGVSQSPSNKVTEKGKDVELRCDPISGHTALYWYRQSLGQGLEFLIYFQGNSAPDKSGLPSDRFSAERTGGSVSTLTIQRTQQEDSAVYLCASSLLTGLAYNEQFFGPGTRLTVL.

This clonotype appeared many times. The chain couples TRBV6-5 to TRBJ2-1; 8 bases agree with TRBD1. Per the germline V gene, CDR1 is MNHEY and CDR2 is SVGAGI. The CDR3 spans 14 residues. V was clipped by 0 bases and J by 6 bases; unmatched bases: 1. In DNA form, the CDR3 reads TGTGCCAGCAGTTACTCCAGGGGGCCCAATGAGCAGTTCTTC. It codes for CASSYSRGPNEQFF.

V usage is TRBV4-1 and J usage is TRBJ2-7; D not resolved. There are 14 residues in the CDR3. V was clipped by 1 base and J by 8 bases, with 15 bases between them. Germline lookup yields CDR1 MGHRA and CDR2 YSYEKL. The CDR3: CASSQGYGDIQQYF. In nucleotides, the CDR3 is TGCGCCAGCAGCCAAGGCTATGGGGATATCCAGCAGTACTTC.

This clonotype was seen at least ten times. The rearrangement joins TRBV5-1 to TRBJ1-1; D may be TRBD1 (6 bases). V was cut by 0 bases and J by 5 bases, with 8 bases left in between. There are 13 residues in the CDR3. Germline V gene sequence: CDR1 SGHRS, CDR2 YFSETQ. The CDR3 here is CASSLDRVTEAFF. The CDR3 bases are TGCGCCAGCAGCTTGGACAGGGTTACTGAAGCTTTCTTT.

A word on this clonotype: Possible read error: a much larger clone is one base away. The rearrangement uses TRBV20-1 and TRBJ1-5; 10 bases map to TRBD1. The CDR3 has 14 residues. V shed 4 bases, J shed 9 bases, and the junction held 9 bases outside the gene matches. CDR1 is DFQATT and CDR2 is SNEGSKA in the germline V gene (reference sequence). DNA for the CDR3: TGCAGTGCTACCGGACAGGGGGATTATCCGCCCCAGCATTTT. Protein sequence: CSATGQGDYPPQHF.

In its sample, this clonotype was seen many times. The chain employs TRBV5-6 and TRBJ2-7, with 7 bases that match TRBD1. CDR3 length: 15 amino acids. V was clipped by 5 bases and J by 2 bases; unmatched bases: 10. Germline V lookup: CDR1 SGHDT, CDR2 YYEEEE. The CDR3 spells CASSPAGGEPYEQYF. In nucleotides, the CDR3 is TGTGCCAGCAGTCCCGCAGGGGGAGAACCCTACGAGCAGTACTTC.

The sample holds many counts of this clonotype. The rearrangement links TRBV7-2 to TRBJ2-5; D is unclear. This CDR3 spans 13 amino acids. CDR1 and CDR2 from the germline V gene are SGHTA and FQGNSA. Trimming pared 4 bases from V and 4 bases from J, leaving 10 bases between. CDR3 sequence (DNA): TGTGCCAGCAGCTCTGAGTTTCCAGAGACCCAGTACTTC. Amino acids: CASSSEFPETQYF.

This clonotype was seen at least ten times. This chain joins TRBV7-2 and TRBJ2-5; tentatively, D is TRBD2 (6 bases). Germline V gene lookup returns CDR1 SGHTA and CDR2 FQGNSA. CDR3 length: 16 residues. Trimming left V 5 bases short and J 4 bases short, with 20 bases between. CDR3 in amino acids: CASSLGIGSGGETQYF. CDR3 coding DNA: TGTGCCAGCAGCCTAGGGATAGGGTCCGGGGGAGAGACCCAGTACTTC.